This TCR beta chain was observed in a study of cytotoxic CD8 clonotypes in ibrutinib-treated CLL. Clones were sequenced by immunoSEQ multiplex PCR, and TCRdb holds only the in-frame ones, with some missing. The sample includes over 100,000 clones, approximately 83% of them seen just once. Sample: PBMCs, taken after 24 months of ibrutinib treatment. The receptor was derived from a human donor with chronic lymphocytic leukemia.

The CDR3 reads CASSEDRVDGYTF. The CDR3 DNA reads as TGTGCCAGCAGTGAAGACAGGGTCGATGGCTACACCTTC. The chain employs TRBV2 and TRBJ1-2; D is perhaps TRBD1 (6 bases). V lost 1 base to trimming and J lost 6 bases, with 9 bases between them. The CDR3 spans 13 residues. Germline CDR1 is SNHLY and CDR2 is FYNNEI.